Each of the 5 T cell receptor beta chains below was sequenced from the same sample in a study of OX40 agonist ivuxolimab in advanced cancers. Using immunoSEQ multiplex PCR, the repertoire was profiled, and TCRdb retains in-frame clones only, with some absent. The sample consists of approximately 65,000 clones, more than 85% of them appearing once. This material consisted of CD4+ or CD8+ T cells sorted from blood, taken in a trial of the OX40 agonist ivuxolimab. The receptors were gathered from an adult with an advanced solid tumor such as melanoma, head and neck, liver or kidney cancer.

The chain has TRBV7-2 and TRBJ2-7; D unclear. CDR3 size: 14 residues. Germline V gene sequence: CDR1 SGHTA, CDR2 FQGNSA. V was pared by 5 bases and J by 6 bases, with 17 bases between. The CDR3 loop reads CASSPFGIWSEQYF. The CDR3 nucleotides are TGTGCCAGCAGCCCGTTTGGCATTTGGTCCGAGCAGTACTTC.

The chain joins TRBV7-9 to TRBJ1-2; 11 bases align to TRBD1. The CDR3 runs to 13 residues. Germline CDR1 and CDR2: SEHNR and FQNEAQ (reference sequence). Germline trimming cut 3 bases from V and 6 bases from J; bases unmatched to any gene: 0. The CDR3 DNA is TGTGCCAGCAGCTTGGGACAGGGGGATGGCTACACCTTC. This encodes CASSLGQGDGYTF. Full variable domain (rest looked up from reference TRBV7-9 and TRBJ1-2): DTGVSQNPRHKITKRGQNVTFRCDPISEHNRLYWYRQTLGQGPEFLTYFQNEAQLEKSRLLSDRFSAERPKGSFSTLEIQRTEQGDSAMYLCASSLGQGDGYTFGSGTRLTVV.

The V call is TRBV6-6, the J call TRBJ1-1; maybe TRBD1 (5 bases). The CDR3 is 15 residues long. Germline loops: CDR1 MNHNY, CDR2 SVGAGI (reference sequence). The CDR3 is CSTQGPLYMNTEAFF. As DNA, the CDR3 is TGTTCAACCCAGGGACCATTATACATGAACACTGAAGCTTTCTTT.

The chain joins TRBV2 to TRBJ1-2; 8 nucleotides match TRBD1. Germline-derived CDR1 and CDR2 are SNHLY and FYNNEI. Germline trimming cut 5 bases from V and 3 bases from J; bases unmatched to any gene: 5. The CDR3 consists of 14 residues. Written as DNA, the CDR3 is TGTGCCAGCAGTCCGGGACAGGTTTACTATGGCTACACCTTC. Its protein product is CASSPGQVYYGYTF.

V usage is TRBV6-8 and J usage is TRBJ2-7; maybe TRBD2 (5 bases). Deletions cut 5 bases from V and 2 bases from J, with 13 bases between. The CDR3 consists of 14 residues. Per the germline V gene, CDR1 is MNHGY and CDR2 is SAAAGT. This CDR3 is CASSHGLPPYEQYF. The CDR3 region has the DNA TGTGCCAGCAGTCACGGACTCCCCCCCTACGAGCAGTACTTC.